This T cell receptor beta chain came from a study of cytomegalovirus exposure and HLA in healthy donors. The germline V and J ends were trimmed by 11 bases and 0 bases, with 6 bases remaining between them. CDR3 length: 11 residues. Germline assignment: CDR1 SEHNR and CDR2 FQNEAQ (reference sequence). Some clones are missing from TCRdb's copy, which holds only in-frame ones; the method was immunoSEQ multiplex PCR. The profile shows 150,000 to 200,000 clones, roughly 80% of them singletons. A word on this clone: Its antigen is currently unknown.

Study results and caveats: In vitro data verified a few CMV-associated chains as specific for CMV antigens.

Sequences were obtained from PBMCs. The clonotype originates from a man aged 25-45 years in good health and CMV-seropositive. This rearrangement joins TRBV7-9 to TRBJ2-3; a weak D match, TRBD2 (5 bases). The CDR3 DNA reads as TGTGCCGGAGGCAGCACAGATACGCAGTATTTT. Encoded protein: CAGGSTDTQYF.